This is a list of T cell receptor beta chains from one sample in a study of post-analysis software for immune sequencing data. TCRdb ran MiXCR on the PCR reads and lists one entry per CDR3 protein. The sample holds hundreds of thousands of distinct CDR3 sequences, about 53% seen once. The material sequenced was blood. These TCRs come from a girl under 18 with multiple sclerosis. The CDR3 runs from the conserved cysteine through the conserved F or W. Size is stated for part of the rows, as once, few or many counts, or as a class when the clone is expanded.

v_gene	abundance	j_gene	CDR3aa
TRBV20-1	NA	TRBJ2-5	CSARSRGREGETQYF
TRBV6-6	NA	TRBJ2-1	CASSSERGPDNEQFF
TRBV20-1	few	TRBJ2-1	CSAHPLAGVNEQFF
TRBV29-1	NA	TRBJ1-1	CSVESHLNTEAFF
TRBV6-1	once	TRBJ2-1	CDSSGGLARPKRDEQFF
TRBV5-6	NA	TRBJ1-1	CASSFRGPRMNTEAFF
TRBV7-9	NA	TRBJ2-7	CTSSLAEQGAREQYF
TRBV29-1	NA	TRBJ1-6	CSVRGQGENSPLHF
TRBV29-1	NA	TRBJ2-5	CSGGQGTETQYF
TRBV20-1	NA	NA	CSARTSVKQETQYF
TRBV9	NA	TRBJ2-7	CANLRGEEYEQYF
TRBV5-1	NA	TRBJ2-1	CASSPPGLAGGGHEQFF
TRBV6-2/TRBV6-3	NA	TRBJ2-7	CASSPSGRLTYEQYF
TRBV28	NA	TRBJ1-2	CASSSRGPYGYTF
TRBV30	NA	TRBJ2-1	CAWNRDNNEQFF